Below, 29 T cell receptor beta chains from the same sample are listed, as sequenced in a study of beta chain features in type 1 diabetes. All of the isolated RNA was reverse transcribed, so expressed TCRB transcripts were sequenced. TCRdb's copy holds only in-frame clones and misses some; the assay was immunoSEQ multiplex PCR. The sample carries 300,000 to 350,000 clones, around 15% recorded once. The sequencing input was central memory CD4+ T cells from blood. These receptors originate from a man aged 25-40 years in good health.

This clone has more than one count but fewer than ten. The CDR3 protein is CASSLIRDSQETQYF. DNA of the CDR3: TGTGCCAGTAGTCTGATAAGGGACAGCCAAGAGACCCAGTACTTC. The V and J genes are TRBV19 and TRBJ2-5; 7 nucleotides match TRBD1. This CDR3 region has 15 residues. CDR1 and CDR2 from the germline V gene are LNHDA and SQIVND (reference sequence). Losses at the gene ends were 5 bases for V and 1 base for J; bases not matched to a gene: 7.

This clone was counted between two and nine times. The chain joins TRBV5-1 to TRBJ2-3; 10 positions match TRBD2. The CDR3 runs 16 residues. Germline lookup yields CDR1 SGHRS and CDR2 YFSETQ. J was trimmed by 1 base and V by 0 bases; bases with no gene match: 2. The DNA of the CDR3 is TGCGCCAGCAGCTTGGATCTAGCGGGGGGCACAGATACGCAGTATTTT. Its protein is CASSLDLAGGTDTQYF. Drawing the rest from reference TRBV5-1 and TRBJ2-3, the complete variable domain is KAGVTQTPRYLIKTRGQQVTLSCSPISGHRSVSWYQQTPGQGLQFLFEYFSETQRNKGNFPGRFSGRQFSNSRSEMNVSTLELGDSALYLCASSLDLAGGTDTQYFGPGTRLTVL.

A single count supports this clone. The V and J genes are TRBV5-1 and TRBJ1-1, with D perhaps matching TRBD1 (6 bases). This CDR3 comprises 14 residues. Deletions cut 0 bases from V and 9 bases from J, with 15 bases between. CDR1 and CDR2 from the germline V gene are SGHRS and YFSETQ. CDR3 in amino acids: CASSLGSGEGKAFF. The CDR3 DNA sequence: TGCGCCAGCAGCTTGGGTTCAGGGGAGGGAAAAGCTTTCTTT.

The rearrangement links TRBV7-8 to TRBJ2-2; TRBD1 is a possible D gene (6 bases). With 5 bases removed from V and 1 base from J, the gap between germline ends came to 14 bases. Germline V lookup: CDR1 SGHVS, CDR2 FQNEAQ. The CDR3 loop spans 16 amino acids. In DNA form, the CDR3 reads TGTGCCAGCAGCCCCTTAGGCAGGGGGAACACCGGGGAGCTGTTTTTT. This sequence encodes CASSPLGRGNTGELFF.

This clone was observed at least ten times. The chain has TRBV6-6 and TRBJ2-7; maybe TRBD2 (6 bases). V shed 0 bases and J shed 2 bases, with 11 bases lying between them. The CDR3 contains 15 residues. CDR1 MNHNY and CDR2 SVGAGI come from the germline V gene (reference sequence). This CDR3 is CASSYSGDSAYEQYF. In nucleotides, the CDR3 is TGTGCCAGCAGTTACTCAGGGGACTCAGCCTACGAGCAGTACTTC.

The CDR3 loop is CASSLEPPLTSGNTIYF. The CDR3 region has the DNA TGTGCCAGCAGCTTAGAGCCCCCGTTAACCTCTGGAAACACCATATATTTT. The chain has TRBV7-9 and TRBJ1-3; no reliable D call. The V end lost 1 base, the J end lost 0 bases, and 13 bases lay between the germline ends. There are 17 residues in the CDR3. Germline V gene data show CDR1 as SEHNR and CDR2 as FQNEAQ (reference sequence).

This chain uses TRBV7-8 with TRBJ2-2, with TRBD2 matching 11 bases. The CDR3 has 17 amino acids. J was trimmed by 2 bases and V by 7 bases; bases with no gene match: 9. The germline V gene has CDR1 SGHVS and CDR2 FQNEAQ. This chain's CDR3 is CASINKTSGINTGELFF. In DNA form, the CDR3 reads TGTGCCAGCATCAATAAGACTAGCGGGATAAACACCGGGGAGCTGTTTTTT.

The table lists this clone with a few counts. The rearrangement links TRBV7-3 to TRBJ2-7; TRBD1 agrees at 9 bases. CDR1 is SGHTA, CDR2 FQGTGA, per germline. There are 18 residues in the CDR3. With V trimmed by 1 base and J by 2 bases, 12 bases remained unmatched. Here the CDR3 reads CASSLKAEQGADAYEQYV. CDR3 DNA sequence: TGTGCCAGCAGCTTAAAGGCCGAACAGGGGGCCGACGCCTACGAGCAGTACGTC.

The chain links TRBV5-1 to TRBJ2-3, with TRBD2 as a possible D gene (7 bases). V was clipped by 7 bases and J by 0 bases, with 18 bases between them. This CDR3 has 16 residues. In germline, CDR1 is SGHRS, CDR2 YFSETQ. This chain's CDR3 is CASRGAGAASTDTQYF. CDR3 DNA sequence: TGCGCCAGCCGCGGCGCGGGGGCTGCCAGCACAGATACGCAGTATTTT. Using reference TRBV5-1 and TRBJ2-3 for the parts outside the CDR3, the full variable domain is KAGVTQTPRYLIKTRGQQVTLSCSPISGHRSVSWYQQTPGQGLQFLFEYFSETQRNKGNFPGRFSGRQFSNSRSEMNVSTLELGDSALYLCASRGAGAASTDTQYFGPGTRLTVL.

The CDR3 nucleotides are TGCAGCGTTTTGCGGTATGGCTACACCTTC. Its translation: CSVLRYGYTF. The V call is TRBV29-1, the J call TRBJ1-2; D unresolved. Per the germline V gene, CDR1 is SQVTM and CDR2 is ANQGSEA. The CDR3 contains 10 residues. Trimming took off 5 bases at V and 5 bases at J, with 6 bases between the two ends.

The chain joins TRBV7-2 to TRBJ2-1; possibly TRBD2 for D (6 bases). The V gene lost 3 bases and the J gene lost 6 bases, with 15 bases spanning the gap. The CDR3 extends over 15 amino acids. From germline, CDR1 is SGHTA and CDR2 FQGNSA. CDR3 bases: TGTGCCAGCAGCTTGAGTCTTGGCGGGGTCAATGAGCAGTTCTTC. This codes for CASSLSLGGVNEQFF.

Regarding this clone: One end of the junction is discordant with germline, which a read error may explain. The V and J genes are TRBV2 and TRBJ2-5; D is unresolved. The CDR3 extends over 11 amino acids. Germline CDR1 and CDR2: SNHLY and FYNNEI. Here the CDR3 DNA reads TGTGCCAGCAGGGAAGACGGGACCCAGTACTTC. It is translated as CASREDGTQYF.

CDR3 sequence reads: CASSLAAIGAYEQYF. The DNA of the CDR3 is TGTGCCAGCAGCTTAGCTGCCATCGGGGCCTACGAGCAGTACTTC. The chain uses TRBV7-2 and TRBJ2-7; D possibly corresponds to TRBD2 (5 bases). Germline V gene lookup returns CDR1 SGHTA and CDR2 FQGNSA. The CDR3 is 15 residues long. V was pared by 0 bases and J by 2 bases, with 11 bases between.

This clone was seen more than once but under ten times. The chain recombines TRBV9 with TRBJ2-5; a weak D match, TRBD2 (5 bases). Germline CDR1 SGDLS, CDR2 YYNGEE. The CDR3 totals 15 residues. Trimming cost V 3 bases and J 5 bases, with 17 bases left between them. CDR3 sequence: CASSEGVRAAETQYF. The CDR3 nucleotides read TGTGCCAGCAGCGAGGGAGTTAGGGCCGCGGAGACCCAGTACTTC. Filled out from reference TRBV9 and TRBJ2-5, the complete variable domain reads DSGVTQTPKHLITATGQRVTLRCSPRSGDLSVYWYQQSLDQGLQFLIQYYNGEERAKGNILERFSAQQFPDLHSELNLSSLELGDSALYFCASSEGVRAAETQYFGPGTRLLVL.

This clone was observed many times. This CDR3 is CASSSSSGSSYNEQFF. The CDR3 coding sequence is TGTGCCAGCAGTTCCTCTAGCGGAAGCTCCTACAATGAGCAGTTCTTC. The V gene is TRBV6-5, the J gene TRBJ2-1; 7 positions match TRBD2. The length of the CDR3 is 16 residues. Per germline, CDR1 MNHEY and CDR2 SVGAGI. V trimming: 4 bases; J trimming: 0 bases; junction bases outside the gene matches: 6.

Only a few counts were recorded for this clone. V usage is TRBV27 and J usage is TRBJ2-1; 14 nucleotides line up with TRBD2. Germline CDR1 reads MNHEY; CDR2 reads SMNVEV (reference sequence). Germline trimming cut 6 bases from V and 10 bases from J; bases unmatched to any gene: 8. The CDR3 extends over 15 amino acids. Written as DNA, the CDR3 is TGTGCCAGCAGCACGGGACTAGCGGGGGCGAGAGAGCAGTTCTTC. The encoded protein is CASSTGLAGAREQFF.

Only a few counts were recorded for this clone. This CDR3 is also generated by other DNA sequences in the sample. The chain has TRBV27 and TRBJ2-1; a weak D match, TRBD2 (7 bases). The germline CDR1 and CDR2 sequences are MNHEY and SMNVEV (reference sequence). This CDR3 is built from 16 residues. V lost 7 bases and J lost 1, with 17 bases in between. The CDR3 DNA reads as TGTGCCAGCACCCCCTTGGGAGGGGGGTCCTACAATGAGCAGTTCTTC. It encodes CASTPLGGGSYNEQFF.

This clone was found once. The chain combines TRBV16 with TRBJ1-4; D is ambiguous. CDR3 length: 14 residues. With 2 bases removed from V and 8 bases from J, the gap between germline ends came to 12 bases. Germline lookup yields CDR1 KGHSY and CDR2 FQNENV. CDR3 nucleotide sequence: TGTGCCAGCAGCCAAACCAGACGGCTCGAAAAACTGTTTTTT. Encoded protein: CASSQTRRLEKLFF.

J is TRBJ1-2 and V is TRBV30; perhaps TRBD1 as D (6 bases). V was cut by 0 bases and J by 9 bases, with 14 bases left in between. Germline CDR1 reads GTSNPN; CDR2 reads SVGIG (reference sequence). The CDR3 is 13 residues long. The CDR3 DNA follows: TGTGCCTGGAGTGTCGGGGGCGCGGGTCGCTACACCTTC. Its translation: CAWSVGGAGRYTF.

V and J are TRBV6-1 and TRBJ2-2; D unresolved. Trimming took off 5 bases at V and 6 bases at J, with 16 bases between the two ends. Germline-derived CDR1 and CDR2 are MNHNS and SASEGT. The CDR3 spans 15 residues. The CDR3 bases are TGTGCCAGCAGTCCCGCTGGTATCCCTTCCGGGGAGCTGTTTTTT. Translated, it gives CASSPAGIPSGELFF.

A few counts support this clone. This chain connects TRBV7-3 to TRBJ2-4, with a tentative D call TRBD2 (5 bases). The ends were cut back, 5 bases at V and 6 bases at J, with 14 bases in the middle. Germline V gene lookup returns CDR1 SGHTA and CDR2 FQGTGA. This CDR3 has 14 amino acids. CDR3 sequence (DNA): TGTGCCAGCAGCGTATCCGGCGGGCTAAACATTCAGTACTTC. Protein product: CASSVSGGLNIQYF.

This clone showed up just a few times. The rearrangement links TRBV29-1 to TRBJ1-2; TRBD1 aligns across 9 bases. CDR1 and CDR2 from the germline V gene are SQVTM and ANQGSEA. The V gene end was trimmed by 7 bases and the J gene end by 2 bases; junction bases not matched to a gene: 5. The length of the CDR3 is 13 residues. This chain's CDR3 is CSAGQGINYGYTF. The CDR3 coding sequence is TGCAGCGCCGGACAGGGGATAAACTATGGCTACACCTTC.

This chain connects TRBV28 to TRBJ1-5; no clear D gene. The CDR3 contains 15 residues. CDR1 and CDR2 (germline): MDHEN, SYDVKM. Trimming shortened V by 5 bases and J by 0 bases, and 11 bases separated the two germline ends. The CDR3 nucleotides are TGTGCCAGCAGTCCCAACGGTTATAGCAATCAGCCCCAGCATTTT. As protein: CASSPNGYSNQPQHF.

This chain links TRBV11-2 with TRBJ2-6, with 7 nucleotides matching TRBD2. The CDR3 totals 16 residues. From germline, CDR1 is SGHAT and CDR2 FQNNGV. V dropped 1 base and J dropped 2; count of bases not matched to a gene: 2. CDR3 DNA sequence: TGTGCCAGCAGCTTAGGTGGGAGGGCTGGGGCCAACGTCCTGACTTTC. Amino acid sequence: CASSLGGRAGANVLTF.

The chain combines TRBV9 with TRBJ2-2, with D perhaps matching TRBD1 (6 bases). Trimming left V 4 bases short and J 3 bases short, with 16 bases between. CDR1 is SGDLS, CDR2 YYNGEE, per germline. The CDR3 spans 16 residues. The CDR3 DNA sequence: TGTGCCAGCAGCAGGGAACAGGGAAGTTACACCGGGGAGCTGTTTTTT. Protein sequence: CASSREQGSYTGELFF.

V is TRBV6-1 and J is TRBJ2-5; 9 bases are a match to TRBD2. This CDR3 has 15 amino acids. Germline values: CDR1 MNHNS, CDR2 SASEGT. V trimming: 5 bases; J trimming: 7 bases; junction bases outside the gene matches: 11. CDR3 nucleotides: TGTGCCAGCAGTTCCGGACTAGCGAGCGCCAGGACCCAGTACTTC. It translates to CASSSGLASARTQYF.

In its sample, this clone was seen a few times. The chain joins TRBV13 to TRBJ2-3, with 13 bases aligning to TRBD2. The CDR3 is made up of 18 amino acids. Germline lookup yields CDR1 PRHDT and CDR2 FYEKMQ (reference sequence). Trimming removed 1 base from V and 6 bases from J; junction bases left unmatched: 10. The CDR3 DNA reads TGTGCCAGCAGCTTAGAATGGACTAGCGGGGGCTGGGGGGATACGCAGTATTTT. Protein: CASSLEWTSGGWGDTQYF. The entire variable domain, with the rest obtained from reference TRBV13 and TRBJ2-3, is as follows: AAGVIQSPRHLIKEKRETATLKCYPIPRHDTVYWYQQGPGQDPQFLISFYEKMQSDKGSIPDRFSAQQFSDYHSELNMSSLELGDSALYFCASSLEWTSGGWGDTQYFGPGTRLTVL.

The rearrangement uses TRBV10-3 and TRBJ2-7; 9 bases agree with TRBD1. The CDR3 sequence is 14 residues long. Germline CDR1 ENHRY, CDR2 SYGVKD. Trimming at V came to 6 bases and at J to 0 bases, leaving 3 bases not matched to a gene. The CDR3 sequence is CAIRRQGDSYEQYF. Written as DNA, the CDR3 is TGTGCCATCAGGAGACAGGGGGACTCCTACGAGCAGTACTTC.

This clone was found a few times. The chain couples TRBV10-3 to TRBJ2-1, with TRBD2 matching 16 bases. CDR3 size: 16 residues. Trimming removed 7 bases from V and 4 bases from J; junction bases left unmatched: 4. Germline CDR1 and CDR2: ENHRY and SYGVKD. The CDR3 is CAITGTSGGVYNEQFF. CDR3 nucleotides: TGTGCCATCACCGGGACTAGCGGGGGGGTTTACAATGAGCAGTTCTTC.